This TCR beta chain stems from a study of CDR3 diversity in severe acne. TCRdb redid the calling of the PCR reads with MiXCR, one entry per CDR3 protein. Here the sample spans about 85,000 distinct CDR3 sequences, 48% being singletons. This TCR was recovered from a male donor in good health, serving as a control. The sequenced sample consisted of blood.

The CDR3 here is CASSPTPRMNTEAFF. DNA of the CDR3: TGTGCCAGCAGCCCTACGCCCAGAATGAACACTGAAGCTTTCTTT. The rearrangement uses TRBV25-1 and TRBJ1-1, with D unresolved. Germline-derived CDR1 and CDR2 are MGHDK and SYGVNS. The CDR3 loop spans 15 amino acids. V was clipped by 6 bases and J by 0 bases, with 14 bases between them.